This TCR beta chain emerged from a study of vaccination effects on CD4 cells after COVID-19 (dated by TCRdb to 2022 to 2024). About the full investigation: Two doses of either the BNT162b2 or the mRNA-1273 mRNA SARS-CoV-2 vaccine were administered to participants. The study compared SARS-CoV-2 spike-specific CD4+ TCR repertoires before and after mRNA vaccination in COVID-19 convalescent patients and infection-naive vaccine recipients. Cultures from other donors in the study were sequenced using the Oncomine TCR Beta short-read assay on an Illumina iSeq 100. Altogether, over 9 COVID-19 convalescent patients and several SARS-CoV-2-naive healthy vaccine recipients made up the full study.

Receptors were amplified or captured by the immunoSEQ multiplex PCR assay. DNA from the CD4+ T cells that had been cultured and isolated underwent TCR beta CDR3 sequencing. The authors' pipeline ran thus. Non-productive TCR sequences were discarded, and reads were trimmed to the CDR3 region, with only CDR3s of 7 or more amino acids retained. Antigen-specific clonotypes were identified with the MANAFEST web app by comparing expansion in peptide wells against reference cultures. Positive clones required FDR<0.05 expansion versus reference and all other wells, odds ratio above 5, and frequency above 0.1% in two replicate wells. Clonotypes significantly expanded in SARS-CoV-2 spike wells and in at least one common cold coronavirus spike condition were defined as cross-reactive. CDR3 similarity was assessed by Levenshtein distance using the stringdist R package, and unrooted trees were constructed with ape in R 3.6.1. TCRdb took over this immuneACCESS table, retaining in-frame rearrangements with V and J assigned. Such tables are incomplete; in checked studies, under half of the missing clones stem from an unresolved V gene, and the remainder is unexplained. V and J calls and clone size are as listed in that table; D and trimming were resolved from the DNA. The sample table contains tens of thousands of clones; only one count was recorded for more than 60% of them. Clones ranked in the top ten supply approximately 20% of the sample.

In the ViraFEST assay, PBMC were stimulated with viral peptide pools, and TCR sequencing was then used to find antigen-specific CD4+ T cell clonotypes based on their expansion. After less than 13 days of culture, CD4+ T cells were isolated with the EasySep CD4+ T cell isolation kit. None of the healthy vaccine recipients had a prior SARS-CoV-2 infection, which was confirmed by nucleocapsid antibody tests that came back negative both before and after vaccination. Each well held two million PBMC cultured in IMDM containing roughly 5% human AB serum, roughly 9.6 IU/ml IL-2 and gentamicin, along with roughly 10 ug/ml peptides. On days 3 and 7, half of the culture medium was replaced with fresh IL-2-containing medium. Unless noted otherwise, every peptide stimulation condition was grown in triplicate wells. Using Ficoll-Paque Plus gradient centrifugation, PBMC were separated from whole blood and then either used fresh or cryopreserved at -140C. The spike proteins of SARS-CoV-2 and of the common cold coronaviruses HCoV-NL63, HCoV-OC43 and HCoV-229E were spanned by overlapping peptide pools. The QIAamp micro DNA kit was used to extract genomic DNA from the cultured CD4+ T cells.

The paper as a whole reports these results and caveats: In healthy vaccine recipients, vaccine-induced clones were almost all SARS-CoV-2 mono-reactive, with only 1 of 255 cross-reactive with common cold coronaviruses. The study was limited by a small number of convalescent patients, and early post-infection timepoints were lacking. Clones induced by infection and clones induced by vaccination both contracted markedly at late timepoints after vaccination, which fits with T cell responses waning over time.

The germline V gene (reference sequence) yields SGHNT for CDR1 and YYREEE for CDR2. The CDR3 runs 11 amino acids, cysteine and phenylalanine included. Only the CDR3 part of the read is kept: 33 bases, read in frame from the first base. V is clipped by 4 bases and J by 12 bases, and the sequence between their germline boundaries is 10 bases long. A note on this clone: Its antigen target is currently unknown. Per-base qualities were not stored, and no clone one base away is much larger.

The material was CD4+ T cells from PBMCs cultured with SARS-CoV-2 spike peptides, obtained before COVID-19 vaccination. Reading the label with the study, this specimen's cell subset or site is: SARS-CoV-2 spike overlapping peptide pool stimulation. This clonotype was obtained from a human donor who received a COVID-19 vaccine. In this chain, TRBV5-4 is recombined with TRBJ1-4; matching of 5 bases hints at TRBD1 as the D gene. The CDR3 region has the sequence CASSRGGELFF. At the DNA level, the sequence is TGTGCCAGCAGCCGGGGGGGGGAACTGTTTTTT. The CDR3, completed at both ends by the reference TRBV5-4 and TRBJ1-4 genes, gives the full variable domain ETGVTQSPTHLIKTRGQQVTLRCSSQSGHNTVSWYQQALGQGPQFIFQYYREEENGRGNFPPRFSGLQFPNYSSELNVNALELDDSALYLCASSRGGELFFGSGTQLSVL.